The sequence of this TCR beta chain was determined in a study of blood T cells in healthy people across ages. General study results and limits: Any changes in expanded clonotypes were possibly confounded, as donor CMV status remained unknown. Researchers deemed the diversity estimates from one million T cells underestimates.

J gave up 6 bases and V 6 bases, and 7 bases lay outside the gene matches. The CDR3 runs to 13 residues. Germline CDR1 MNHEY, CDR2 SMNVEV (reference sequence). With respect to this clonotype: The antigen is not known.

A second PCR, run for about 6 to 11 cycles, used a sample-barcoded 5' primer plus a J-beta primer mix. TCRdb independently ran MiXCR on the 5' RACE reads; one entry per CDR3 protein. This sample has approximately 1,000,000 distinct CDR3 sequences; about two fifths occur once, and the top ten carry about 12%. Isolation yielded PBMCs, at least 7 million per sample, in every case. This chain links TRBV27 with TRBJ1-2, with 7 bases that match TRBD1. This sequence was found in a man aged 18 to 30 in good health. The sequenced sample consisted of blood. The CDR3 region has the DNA TGTGCCAGCAGGCCTTGGCAGGGGGATGGCTACACCTTC. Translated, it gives CASRPWQGDGYTF.